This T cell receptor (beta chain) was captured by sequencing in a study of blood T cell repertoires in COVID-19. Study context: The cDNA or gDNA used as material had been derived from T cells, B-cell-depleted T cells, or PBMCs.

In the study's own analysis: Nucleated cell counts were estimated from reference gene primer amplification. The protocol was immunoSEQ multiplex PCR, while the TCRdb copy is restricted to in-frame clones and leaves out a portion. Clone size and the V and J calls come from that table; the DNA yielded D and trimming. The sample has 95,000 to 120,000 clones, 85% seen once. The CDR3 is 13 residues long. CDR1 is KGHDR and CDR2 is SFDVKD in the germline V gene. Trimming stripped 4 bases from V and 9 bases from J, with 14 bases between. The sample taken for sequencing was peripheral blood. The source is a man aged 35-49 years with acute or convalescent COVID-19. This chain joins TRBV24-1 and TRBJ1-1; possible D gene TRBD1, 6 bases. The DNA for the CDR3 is TGTGCCACCAGTGAATCCTCCGGGACACAAGCTTTCTTT. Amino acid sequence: CATSESSGTQAFF.